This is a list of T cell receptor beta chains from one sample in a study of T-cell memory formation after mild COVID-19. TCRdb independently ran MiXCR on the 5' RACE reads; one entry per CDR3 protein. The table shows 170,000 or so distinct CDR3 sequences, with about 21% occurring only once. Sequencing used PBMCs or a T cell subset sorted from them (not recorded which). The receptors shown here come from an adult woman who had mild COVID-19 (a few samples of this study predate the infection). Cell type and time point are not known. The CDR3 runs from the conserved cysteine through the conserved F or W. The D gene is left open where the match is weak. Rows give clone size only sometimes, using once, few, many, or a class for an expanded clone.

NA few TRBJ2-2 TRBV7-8 CASSLGLIARHTGELFF TGTGCCAGCAGCTTAGGACTGATAGCGCGGCACACCGGGGAGCTGTTTTTT
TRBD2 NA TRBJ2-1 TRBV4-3 CASSQEASGGSSYNEQFF TGCGCCAGCAGCCAAGAGGCTAGCGGGGGGAGCTCCTACAATGAGCAGTTCTTC
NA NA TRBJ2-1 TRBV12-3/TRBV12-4 CASSLTALTYNEQFF TGTGCCAGCAGTTTAACGGCGCTCACCTACAATGAGCAGTTCTTC
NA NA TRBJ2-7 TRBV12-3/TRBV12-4 CASSLGSESSYEQYF TGTGCCAGCAGTTTAGGATCGGAGAGCTCCTACGAGCAGTACTTC
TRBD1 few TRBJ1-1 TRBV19 CASSMKTGKEPEAFF TGTGCCAGTAGTATGAAGACAGGGAAGGAACCTGAAGCTTTCTTT
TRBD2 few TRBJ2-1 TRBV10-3 CAISELGLAGGRSYNEQFF TGTGCCATCAGTGAGTTGGGACTAGCGGGGGGTCGATCCTACAATGAGCAGTTCTTC
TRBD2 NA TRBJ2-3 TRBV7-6 CASSEGGGSGRPSDTQYF TGTGCCAGCAGCGAAGGGGGGGGAAGCGGGAGGCCGTCAGATACGCAGTATTTT
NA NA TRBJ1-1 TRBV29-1 CSVVRGGEAFF TGCAGCGTTGTTCGCGGTGGCGAAGCTTTCTTT
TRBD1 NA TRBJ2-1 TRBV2 CASSEAYEGGSEQFF TGTGCCAGCAGTGAAGCTTATGAAGGGGGCAGTGAGCAGTTCTTC
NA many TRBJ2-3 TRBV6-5 CASSWRPSTDTQYF TGTGCCAGCAGTTGGCGGCCTAGCACAGATACGCAGTATTTT
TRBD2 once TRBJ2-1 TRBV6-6 CASSYLAGDNEQFF TGTGCCAGCAGTTACCTAGCGGGGGATAATGAGCAGTTCTTC
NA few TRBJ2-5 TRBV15 CATGTRGGQETQYF TGTGCCACCGGCACGAGGGGCGGGCAAGAGACCCAGTACTTC
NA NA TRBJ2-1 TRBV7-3 CASGQLDEQFF TGTGCCAGCGGCCAGCTTGATGAGCAGTTCTTC
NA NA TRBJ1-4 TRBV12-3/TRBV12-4 CASSLAWGEKLFF TGTGCCAGCAGTTTAGCTTGGGGTGAAAAACTGTTTTTT
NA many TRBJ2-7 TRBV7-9 CASSLEGGSEQYF TGTGCCAGCAGCTTAGAGGGGGGGTCCGAGCAGTACTTC
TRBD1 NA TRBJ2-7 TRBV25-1 CASSDGQGRHF TGTGCCAGCAGTGACGGACAGGGGAGGCACTTC
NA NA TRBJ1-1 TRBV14 CASREEGNTEAFF TGTGCCAGCCGGGAAGAGGGGAACACTGAAGCTTTCTTT
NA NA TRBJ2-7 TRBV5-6 CASSLLDVAYEQYF TGTGCCAGCAGCTTGCTGGACGTAGCCTACGAGCAGTACTTC
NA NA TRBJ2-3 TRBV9 CASSLAPVGDTDTQYF TGTGCCAGCAGCCTCGCCCCGGTAGGGGACACAGATACGCAGTATTTT
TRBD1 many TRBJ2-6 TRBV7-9 CASSAGTGGSGANVLTF TGTGCCAGCAGCGCGGGGACAGGGGGCTCTGGGGCCAACGTCCTGACTTTC
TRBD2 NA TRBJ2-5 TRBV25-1 CASTSKAGRGRGQETQYF TGTGCCAGCACCTCCAAAGCTGGGCGGGGGAGGGGCCAAGAGACCCAGTACTTC
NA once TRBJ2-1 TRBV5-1 CASSTGTDSYNEQFF TGCGCCAGCAGCACGGGGACGGACTCCTACAATGAGCAGTTCTTC